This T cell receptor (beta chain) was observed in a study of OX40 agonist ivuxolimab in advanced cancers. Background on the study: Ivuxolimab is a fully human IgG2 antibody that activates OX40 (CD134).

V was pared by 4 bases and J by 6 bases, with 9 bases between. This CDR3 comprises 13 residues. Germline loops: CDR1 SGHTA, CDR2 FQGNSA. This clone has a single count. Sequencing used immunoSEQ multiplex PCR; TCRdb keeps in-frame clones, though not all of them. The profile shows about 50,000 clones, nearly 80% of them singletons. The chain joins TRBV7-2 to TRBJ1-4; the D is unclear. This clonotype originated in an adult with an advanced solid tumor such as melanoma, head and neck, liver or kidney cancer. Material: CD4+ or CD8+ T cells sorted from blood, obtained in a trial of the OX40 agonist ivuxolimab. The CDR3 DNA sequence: TGTGCCAGCAGCTCATGGACCGATGAAAAACTGTTTTTT. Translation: CASSSWTDEKLFF.